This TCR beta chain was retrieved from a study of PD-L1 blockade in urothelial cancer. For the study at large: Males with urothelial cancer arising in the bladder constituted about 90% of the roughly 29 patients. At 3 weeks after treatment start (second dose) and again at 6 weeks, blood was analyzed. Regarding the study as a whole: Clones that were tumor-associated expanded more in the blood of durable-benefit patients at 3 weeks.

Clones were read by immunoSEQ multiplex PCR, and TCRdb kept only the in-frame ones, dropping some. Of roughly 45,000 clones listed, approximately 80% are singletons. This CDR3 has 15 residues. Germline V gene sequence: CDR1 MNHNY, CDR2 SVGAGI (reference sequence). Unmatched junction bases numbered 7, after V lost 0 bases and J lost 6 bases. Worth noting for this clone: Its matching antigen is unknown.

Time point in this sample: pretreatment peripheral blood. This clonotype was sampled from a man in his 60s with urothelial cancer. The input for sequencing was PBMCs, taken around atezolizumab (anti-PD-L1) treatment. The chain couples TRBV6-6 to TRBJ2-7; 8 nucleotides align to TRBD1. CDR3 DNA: TGTGCCAGCAGTTACTCTGGCAGGGGGCTTACCGAGCAGTACTTC. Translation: CASSYSGRGLTEQYF.